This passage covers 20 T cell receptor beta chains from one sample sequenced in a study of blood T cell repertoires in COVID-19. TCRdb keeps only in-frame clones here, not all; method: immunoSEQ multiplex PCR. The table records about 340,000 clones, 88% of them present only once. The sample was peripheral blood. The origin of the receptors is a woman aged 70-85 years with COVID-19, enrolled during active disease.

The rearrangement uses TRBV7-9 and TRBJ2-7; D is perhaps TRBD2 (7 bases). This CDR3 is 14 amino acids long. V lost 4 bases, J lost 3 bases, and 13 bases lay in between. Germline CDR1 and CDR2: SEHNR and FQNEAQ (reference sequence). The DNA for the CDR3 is TGTGCCAGCAGCTCGGCGGGGGCGATCTACGAGCAGTACTTC. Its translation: CASSSAGAIYEQYF.

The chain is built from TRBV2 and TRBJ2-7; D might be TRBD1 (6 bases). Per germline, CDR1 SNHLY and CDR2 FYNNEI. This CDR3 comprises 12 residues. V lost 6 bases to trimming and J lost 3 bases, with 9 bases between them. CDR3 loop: CASREQGYEQYF. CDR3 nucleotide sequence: TGTGCCAGCAGGGAACAGGGCTACGAGCAGTACTTC. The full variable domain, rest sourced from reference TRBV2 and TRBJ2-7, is EPEVTQTPSHQVTQMGQEVILRCVPISNHLYFYWYRQILGQKVEFLVSFYNNEISEKSEIFDDQFSVERPDGSNFTLKIRSTKLEDSAMYFCASREQGYEQYFGPGTRLTVT.

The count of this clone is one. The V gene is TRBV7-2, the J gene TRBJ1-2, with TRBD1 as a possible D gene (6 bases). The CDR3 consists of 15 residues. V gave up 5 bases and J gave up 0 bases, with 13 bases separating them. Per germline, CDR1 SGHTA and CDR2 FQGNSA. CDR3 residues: CASSNLRGANYGYTF. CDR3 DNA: TGTGCCAGCAGCAATCTCAGGGGTGCTAACTATGGCTACACCTTC. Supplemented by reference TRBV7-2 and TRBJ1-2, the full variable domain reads GAGVSQSPSNKVTEKGKDVELRCDPISGHTALYWYRQSLGQGLEFLIYFQGNSAPDKSGLPSDRFSAERTGGSVSTLTIQRTQQEDSAVYLCASSNLRGANYGYTFGSGTRLTVV.

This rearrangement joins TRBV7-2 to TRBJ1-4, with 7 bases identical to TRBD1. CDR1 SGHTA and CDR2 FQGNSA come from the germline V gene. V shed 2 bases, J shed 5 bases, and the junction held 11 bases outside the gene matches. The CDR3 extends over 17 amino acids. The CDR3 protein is CASSLPSWDSPNEKLFF. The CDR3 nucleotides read TGTGCCAGCAGCTTACCCTCCTGGGACAGCCCGAATGAAAAACTGTTTTTT.

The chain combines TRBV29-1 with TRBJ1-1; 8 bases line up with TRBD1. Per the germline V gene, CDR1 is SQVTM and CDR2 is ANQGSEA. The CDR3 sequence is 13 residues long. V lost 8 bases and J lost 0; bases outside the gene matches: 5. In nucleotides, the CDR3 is TGCAGCACTCGACAGGGGATGAACACTGAAGCTTTCTTT. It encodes CSTRQGMNTEAFF.

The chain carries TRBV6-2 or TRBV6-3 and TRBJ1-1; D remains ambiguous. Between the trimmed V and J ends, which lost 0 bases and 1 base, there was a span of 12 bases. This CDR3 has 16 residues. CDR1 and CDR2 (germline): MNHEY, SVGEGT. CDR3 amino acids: CASSYSSLIKNTEAFF. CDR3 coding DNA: TGTGCCAGCAGTTACTCGAGCTTGATCAAGAACACTGAAGCTTTCTTT.

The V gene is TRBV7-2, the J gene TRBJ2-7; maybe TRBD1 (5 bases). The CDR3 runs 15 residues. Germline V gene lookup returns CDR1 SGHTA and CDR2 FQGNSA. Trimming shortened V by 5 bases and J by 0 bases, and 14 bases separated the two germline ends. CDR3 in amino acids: CASSPMTASSYEQYF. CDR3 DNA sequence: TGTGCCAGCAGCCCAATGACAGCTAGCTCCTACGAGCAGTACTTC.

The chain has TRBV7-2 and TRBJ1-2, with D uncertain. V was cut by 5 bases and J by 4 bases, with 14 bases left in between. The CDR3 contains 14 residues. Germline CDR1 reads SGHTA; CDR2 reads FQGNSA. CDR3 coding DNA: TGTGCCAGCAGCCCCCAGTCGGGAACCTATGGCTACACCTTC. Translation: CASSPQSGTYGYTF. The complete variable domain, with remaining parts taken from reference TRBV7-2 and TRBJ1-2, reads GAGVSQSPSNKVTEKGKDVELRCDPISGHTALYWYRQSLGQGLEFLIYFQGNSAPDKSGLPSDRFSAERTGGSVSTLTIQRTQQEDSAVYLCASSPQSGTYGYTFGSGTRLTVV.

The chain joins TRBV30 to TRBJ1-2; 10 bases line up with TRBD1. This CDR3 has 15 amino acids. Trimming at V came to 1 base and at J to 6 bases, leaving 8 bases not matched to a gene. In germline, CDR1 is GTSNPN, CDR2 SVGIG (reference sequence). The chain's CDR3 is CAWSALTGGENGYTF. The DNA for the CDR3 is TGTGCCTGGAGTGCTTTGACAGGGGGCGAAAATGGCTACACCTTC. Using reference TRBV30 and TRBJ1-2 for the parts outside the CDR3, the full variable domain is SQTIHQWPATLVQPVGSPLSLECTVEGTSNPNLYWYRQAAGRGLQLLFYSVGIGQISSEVPQNLSASRPQDRQFILSSKKLLLSDSGFYLCAWSALTGGENGYTFGSGTRLTVV.

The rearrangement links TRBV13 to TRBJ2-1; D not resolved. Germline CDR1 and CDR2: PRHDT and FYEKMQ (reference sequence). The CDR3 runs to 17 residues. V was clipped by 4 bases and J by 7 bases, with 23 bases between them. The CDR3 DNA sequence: TGTGCCAGCAGCTCCCTTATTTCAGGAATAGGTAAAAATGAGCAGTTCTTC. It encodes CASSSLISGIGKNEQFF.

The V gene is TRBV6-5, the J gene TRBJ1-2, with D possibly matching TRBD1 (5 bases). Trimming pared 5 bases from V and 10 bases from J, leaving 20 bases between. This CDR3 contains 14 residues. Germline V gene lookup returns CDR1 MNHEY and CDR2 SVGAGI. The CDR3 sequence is CASSRNYKDTPYTF. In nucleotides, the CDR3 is TGTGCCAGCAGTCGTAACTACAAGGACACCCCCTACACCTTC.

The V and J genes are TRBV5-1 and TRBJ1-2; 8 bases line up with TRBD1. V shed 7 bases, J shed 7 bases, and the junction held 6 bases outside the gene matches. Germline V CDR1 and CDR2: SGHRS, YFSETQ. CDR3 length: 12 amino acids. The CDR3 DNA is TGCGCCAGCTCCCAGGGGGCAGGTGGCTACACCTTC. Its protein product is CASSQGAGGYTF.

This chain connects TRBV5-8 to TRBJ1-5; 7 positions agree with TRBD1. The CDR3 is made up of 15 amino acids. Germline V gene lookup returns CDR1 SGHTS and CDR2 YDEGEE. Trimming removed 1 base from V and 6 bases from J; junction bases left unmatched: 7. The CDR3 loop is CASSLRQGEGQPQHF. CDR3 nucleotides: TGTGCCAGCAGCTTGAGGCAGGGGGAAGGTCAGCCCCAGCATTTT.

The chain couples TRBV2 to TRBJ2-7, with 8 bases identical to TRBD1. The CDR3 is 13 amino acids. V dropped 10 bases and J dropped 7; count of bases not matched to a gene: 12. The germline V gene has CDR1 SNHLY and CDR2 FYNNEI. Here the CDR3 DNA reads TGTGCCACCCAACAGGGGGACGTGGGAGAGCAGTACTTC. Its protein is CATQQGDVGEQYF.

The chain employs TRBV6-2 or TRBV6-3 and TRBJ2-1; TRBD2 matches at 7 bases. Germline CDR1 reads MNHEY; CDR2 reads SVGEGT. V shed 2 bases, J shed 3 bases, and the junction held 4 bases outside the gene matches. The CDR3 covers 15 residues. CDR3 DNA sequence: TGTGCCAGCAGTTACATGCTAGCGGACTACAATGAGCAGTTCTTC. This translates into CASSYMLADYNEQFF.

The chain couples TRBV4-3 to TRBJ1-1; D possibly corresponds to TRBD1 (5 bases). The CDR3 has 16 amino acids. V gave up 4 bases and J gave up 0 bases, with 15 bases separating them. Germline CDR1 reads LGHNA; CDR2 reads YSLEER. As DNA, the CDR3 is TGCGCCAGCAGCCTATTCGCCGGGGGAGTGAACACTGAAGCTTTCTTT. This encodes CASSLFAGGVNTEAFF.

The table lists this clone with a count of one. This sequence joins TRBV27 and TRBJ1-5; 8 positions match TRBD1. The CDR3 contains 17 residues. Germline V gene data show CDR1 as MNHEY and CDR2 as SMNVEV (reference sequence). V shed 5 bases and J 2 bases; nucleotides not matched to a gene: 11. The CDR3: CASSPGTGLRGNQPQHF. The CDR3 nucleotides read TGTGCCAGCAGTCCCGGGACAGGCCTTAGGGGCAATCAGCCCCAGCATTTT.

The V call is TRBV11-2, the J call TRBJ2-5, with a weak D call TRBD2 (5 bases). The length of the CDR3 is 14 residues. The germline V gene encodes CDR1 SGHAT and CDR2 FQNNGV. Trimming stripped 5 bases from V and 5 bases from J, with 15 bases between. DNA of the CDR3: TGTGCCAGCAGCGCCTTACTAGGTGGGGAGACCCAGTACTTC. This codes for CASSALLGGETQYF.

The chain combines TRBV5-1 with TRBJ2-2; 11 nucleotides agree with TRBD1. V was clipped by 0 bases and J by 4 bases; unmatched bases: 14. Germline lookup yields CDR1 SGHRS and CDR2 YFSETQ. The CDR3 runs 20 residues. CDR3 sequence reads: CASSLAGSDRDRGVTGELFF. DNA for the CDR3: TGCGCCAGCAGCTTGGCCGGATCGGACCGGGACAGGGGGGTCACCGGGGAGCTGTTTTTT.

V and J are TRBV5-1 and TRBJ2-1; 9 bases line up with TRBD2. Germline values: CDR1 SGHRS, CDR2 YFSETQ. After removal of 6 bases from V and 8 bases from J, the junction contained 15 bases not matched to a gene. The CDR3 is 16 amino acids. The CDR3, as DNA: TGCGCCAGCACCGACCTCGGCGGGGGGGCCGGTGATGAGCAGTTCTTC. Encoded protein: CASTDLGGGAGDEQFF.